What follows is one T cell receptor beta chain and its context. Its antigen is as yet unknown. The data are from a study of cytomegalovirus exposure and HLA in healthy donors. Study-wide background: Within the Caucasian-associated ancestry cluster were around 81% of the 300 to 450 genotyped donors. Whole-study results and caveats: The authors later found TCR association rates varying by HLA locus, with DRB1 most and HLA-C fewest.

PCR was performed using 60 Vbeta and 13 Jbeta primers. TCRdb's copy holds only in-frame clones and misses some; the assay was immunoSEQ multiplex PCR. The sample has about 140,000 clones; more than 75% are singletons. Healthy people donating bone marrow made up the donors. This clonotype was sampled from a man in his fifties in good health and CMV-seronegative. The material sequenced was PBMCs.

The CDR3 nucleotides read TGTGCCAGCAGCCCCCTAGCGGACACAGATACGCAGTATTTT. Amino acid sequence: CASSPLADTDTQYF. The chain joins TRBV11-2 to TRBJ2-3, with 7 bases identical to TRBD2. This CDR3 is 14 amino acids long. V lost 5 bases and J lost 2; bases outside the gene matches: 4. Per the germline V gene, CDR1 is SGHAT and CDR2 is FQNNGV. The complete variable domain, with remaining parts taken from reference TRBV11-2 and TRBJ2-3, reads EAGVAQSPRYKIIEKRQSVAFWCNPISGHATLYWYQQILGQGPKLLIQFQNNGVVDDSQLPKDRFSAERLKGVDSTLKIQPAKLEDSAVYLCASSPLADTDTQYFGPGTRLTVL.